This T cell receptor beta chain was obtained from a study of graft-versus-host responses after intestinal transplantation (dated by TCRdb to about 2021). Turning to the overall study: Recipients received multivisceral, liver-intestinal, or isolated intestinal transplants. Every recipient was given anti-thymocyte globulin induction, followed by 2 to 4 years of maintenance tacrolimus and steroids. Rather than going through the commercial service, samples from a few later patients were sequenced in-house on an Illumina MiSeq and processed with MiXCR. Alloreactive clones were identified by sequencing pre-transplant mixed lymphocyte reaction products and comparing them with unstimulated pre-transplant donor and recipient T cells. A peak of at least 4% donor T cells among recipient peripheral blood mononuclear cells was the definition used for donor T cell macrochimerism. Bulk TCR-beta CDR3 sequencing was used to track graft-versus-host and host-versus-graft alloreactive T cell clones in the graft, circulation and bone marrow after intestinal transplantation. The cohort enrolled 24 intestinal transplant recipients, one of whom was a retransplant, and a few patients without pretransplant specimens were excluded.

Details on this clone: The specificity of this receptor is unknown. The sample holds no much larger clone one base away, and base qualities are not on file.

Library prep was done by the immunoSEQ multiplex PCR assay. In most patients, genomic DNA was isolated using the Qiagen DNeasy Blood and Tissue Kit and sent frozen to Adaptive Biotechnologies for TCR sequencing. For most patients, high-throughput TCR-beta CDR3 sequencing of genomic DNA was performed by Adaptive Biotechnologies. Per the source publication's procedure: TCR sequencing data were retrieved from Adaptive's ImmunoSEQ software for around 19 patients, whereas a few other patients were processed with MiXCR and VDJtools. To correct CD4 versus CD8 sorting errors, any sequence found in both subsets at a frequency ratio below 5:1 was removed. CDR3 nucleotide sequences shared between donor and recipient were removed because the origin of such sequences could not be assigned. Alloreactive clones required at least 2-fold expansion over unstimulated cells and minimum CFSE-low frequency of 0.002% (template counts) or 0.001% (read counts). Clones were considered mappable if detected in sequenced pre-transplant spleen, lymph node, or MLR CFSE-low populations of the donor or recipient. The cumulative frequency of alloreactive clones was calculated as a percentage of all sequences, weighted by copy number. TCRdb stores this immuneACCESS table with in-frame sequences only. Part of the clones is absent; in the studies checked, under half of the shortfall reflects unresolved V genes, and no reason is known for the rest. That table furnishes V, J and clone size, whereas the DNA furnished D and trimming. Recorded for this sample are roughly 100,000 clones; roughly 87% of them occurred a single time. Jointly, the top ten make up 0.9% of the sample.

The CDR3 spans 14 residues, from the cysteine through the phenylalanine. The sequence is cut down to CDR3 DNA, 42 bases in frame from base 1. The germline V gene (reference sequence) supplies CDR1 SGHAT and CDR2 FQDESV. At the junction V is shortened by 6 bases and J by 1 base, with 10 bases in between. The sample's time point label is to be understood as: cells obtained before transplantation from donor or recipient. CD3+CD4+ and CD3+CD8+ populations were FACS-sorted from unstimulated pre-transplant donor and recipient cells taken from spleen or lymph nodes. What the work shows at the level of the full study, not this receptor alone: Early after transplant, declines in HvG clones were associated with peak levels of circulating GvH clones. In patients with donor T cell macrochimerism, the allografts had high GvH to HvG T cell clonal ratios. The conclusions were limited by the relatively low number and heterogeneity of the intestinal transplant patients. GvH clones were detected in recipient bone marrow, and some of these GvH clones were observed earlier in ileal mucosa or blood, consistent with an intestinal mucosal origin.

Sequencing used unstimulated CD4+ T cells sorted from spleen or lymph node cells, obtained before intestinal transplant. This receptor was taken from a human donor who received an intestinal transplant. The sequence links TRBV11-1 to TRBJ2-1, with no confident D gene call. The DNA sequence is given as TGTGCCAGCAGACCAGACCGGTCCTACAATGAGCAGTTCTTC. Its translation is CASRPDRSYNEQFF.